The clone carrying this T cell receptor (beta chain) was counted many times. Its specificity is unknown. The record originates from a study of T-cell memory formation after mild COVID-19. TCRdb called the 5' RACE reads again in MiXCR, with one record for every CDR3 protein. Among approximately 300,000 distinct CDR3 sequences listed, around 8% were seen once. Study-level points and caveats: Clones from the second wave (peaking day 37) had unconfirmed SARS-CoV-2 specificity. CD4+ contracting clones lay mainly in CM and EM, CD8+ ones in EMRA. That cross-reactive memory joined was suggested by some responding clones appearing in pre-infection memory. Clones that shrank (day 15 to 85) were balanced CD4/CD8, whereas later expanders leaned CD4+.

In germline, CDR1 is SGHTA, CDR2 FQGTGA. The CDR3 contains 13 residues. The ends were cut back, 5 bases at V and 5 bases at J, with 12 bases in the middle. This clonotype was sampled from a man younger than 35 who had mild COVID-19 (a few samples of this study predate the infection). Cell type and time point are not known. The V and J genes are TRBV7-3 and TRBJ1-1, with D maybe TRBD1 (6 bases). The sequenced sample was PBMCs or a T cell subset sorted from them (not recorded which). The CDR3 here is CASSQGHQTEAFF. CDR3 in DNA: TGTGCCAGCAGCCAGGGACATCAGACTGAAGCTTTCTTT.